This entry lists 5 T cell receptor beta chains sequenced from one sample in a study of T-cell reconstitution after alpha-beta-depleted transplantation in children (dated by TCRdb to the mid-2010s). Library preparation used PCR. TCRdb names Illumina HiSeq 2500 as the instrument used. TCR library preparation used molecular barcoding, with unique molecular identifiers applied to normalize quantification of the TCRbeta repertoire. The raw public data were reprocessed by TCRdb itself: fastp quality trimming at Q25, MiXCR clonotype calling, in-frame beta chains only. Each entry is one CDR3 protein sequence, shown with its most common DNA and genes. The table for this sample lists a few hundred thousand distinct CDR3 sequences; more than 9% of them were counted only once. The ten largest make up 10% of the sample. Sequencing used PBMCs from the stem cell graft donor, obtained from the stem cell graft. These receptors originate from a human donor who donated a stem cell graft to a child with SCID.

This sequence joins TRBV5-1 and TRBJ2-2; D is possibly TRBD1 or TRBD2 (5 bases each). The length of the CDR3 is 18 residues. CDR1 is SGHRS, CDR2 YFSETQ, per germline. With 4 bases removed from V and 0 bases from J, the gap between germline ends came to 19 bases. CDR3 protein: CASSRTALGATNTGELFF. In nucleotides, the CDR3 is TGCGCCAGCAGCCGCACCGCACTAGGGGCGACGAACACCGGGGAGCTGTTTTTT. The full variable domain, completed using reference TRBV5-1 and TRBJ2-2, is KAGVTQTPRYLIKTRGQQVTLSCSPISGHRSVSWYQQTPGQGLQFLFEYFSETQRNKGNFPGRFSGRQFSNSRSEMNVSTLELGDSALYLCASSRTALGATNTGELFFGEGSRLTVL.

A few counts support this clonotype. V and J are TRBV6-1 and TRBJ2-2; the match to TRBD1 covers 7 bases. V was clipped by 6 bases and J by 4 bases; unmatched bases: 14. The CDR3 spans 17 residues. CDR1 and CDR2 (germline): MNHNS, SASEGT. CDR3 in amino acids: CASRQDFGTAGTGELFF. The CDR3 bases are TGTGCCAGCAGACAAGACTTCGGGACAGCCGGCACCGGGGAGCTGTTTTTT.

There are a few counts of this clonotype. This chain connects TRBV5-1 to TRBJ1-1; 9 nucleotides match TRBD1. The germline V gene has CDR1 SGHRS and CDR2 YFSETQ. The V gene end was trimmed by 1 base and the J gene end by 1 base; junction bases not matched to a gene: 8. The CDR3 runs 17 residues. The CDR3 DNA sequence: TGCGCCAGCAGCTTGAATCGAGGGACAGGGAGGAACACTGAAGCTTTCTTT. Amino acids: CASSLNRGTGRNTEAFF. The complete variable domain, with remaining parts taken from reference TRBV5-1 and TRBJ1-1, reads KAGVTQTPRYLIKTRGQQVTLSCSPISGHRSVSWYQQTPGQGLQFLFEYFSETQRNKGNFPGRFSGRQFSNSRSEMNVSTLELGDSALYLCASSLNRGTGRNTEAFFGQGTRLTVV.

The CDR3 DNA is TGCGCCAGCAGTGGGCCGGGTGTGGCAGGGAGTTATGGCTACACCTTC. This sequence encodes CASSGPGVAGSYGYTF. The V gene is TRBV10-2, the J gene TRBJ1-2; possibly TRBD1 for D (5 bases). Looked up from germline, CDR1 is WSHSY and CDR2 is SAAADI. Trimming removed 4 bases at V and 5 bases at J, with 20 bases between. The CDR3 extends over 16 amino acids.

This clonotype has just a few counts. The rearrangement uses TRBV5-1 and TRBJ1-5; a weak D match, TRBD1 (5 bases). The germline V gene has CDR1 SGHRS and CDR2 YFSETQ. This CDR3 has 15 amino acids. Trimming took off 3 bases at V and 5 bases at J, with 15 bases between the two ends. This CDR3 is CASSSSRDGDQPQHF. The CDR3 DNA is TGCGCCAGCAGCTCGTCCCGGGACGGGGATCAGCCCCAGCATTTT.